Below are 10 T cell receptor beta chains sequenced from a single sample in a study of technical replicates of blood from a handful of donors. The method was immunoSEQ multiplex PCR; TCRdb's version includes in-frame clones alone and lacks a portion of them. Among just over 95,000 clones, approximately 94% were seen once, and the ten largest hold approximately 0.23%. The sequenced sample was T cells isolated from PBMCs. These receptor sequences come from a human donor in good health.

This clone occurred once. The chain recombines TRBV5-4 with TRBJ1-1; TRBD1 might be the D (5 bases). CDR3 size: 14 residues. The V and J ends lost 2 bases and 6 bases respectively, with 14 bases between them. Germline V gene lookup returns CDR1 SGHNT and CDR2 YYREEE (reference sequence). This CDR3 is CASSFNGGTAEAFF. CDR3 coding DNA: TGTGCCAGCAGCTTTAACGGGGGGACGGCTGAAGCTTTCTTT.

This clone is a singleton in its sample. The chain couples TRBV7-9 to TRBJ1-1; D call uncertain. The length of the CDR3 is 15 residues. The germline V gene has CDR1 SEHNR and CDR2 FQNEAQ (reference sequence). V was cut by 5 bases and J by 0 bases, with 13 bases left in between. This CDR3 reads CASSGNLVLNTEAFF. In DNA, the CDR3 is TGTGCCAGCAGCGGCAACCTGGTATTGAACACTGAAGCTTTCTTT.

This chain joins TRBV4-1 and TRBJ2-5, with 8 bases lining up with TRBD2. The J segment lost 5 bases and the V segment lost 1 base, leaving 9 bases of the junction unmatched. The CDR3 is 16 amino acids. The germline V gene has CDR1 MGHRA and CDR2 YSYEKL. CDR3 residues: CASSQVTSGGGETQYF. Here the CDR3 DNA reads TGCGCCAGCAGCCAAGTCACTAGCGGAGGGGGGGAGACCCAGTACTTC.

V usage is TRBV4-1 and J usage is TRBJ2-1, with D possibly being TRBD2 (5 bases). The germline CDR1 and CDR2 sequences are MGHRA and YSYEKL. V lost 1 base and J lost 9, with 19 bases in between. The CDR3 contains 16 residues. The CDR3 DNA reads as TGCGCCAGCAGCCAAGCCGGCCAAGTGGGAGCCACTGAGCAGTTCTTC. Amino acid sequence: CASSQAGQVGATEQFF.

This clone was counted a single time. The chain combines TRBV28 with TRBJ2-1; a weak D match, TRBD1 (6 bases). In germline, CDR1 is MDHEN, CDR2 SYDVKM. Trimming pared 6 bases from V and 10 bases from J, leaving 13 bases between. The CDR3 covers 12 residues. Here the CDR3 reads CASRKTGYEQFF. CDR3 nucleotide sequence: TGTGCCAGCAGAAAAACAGGGTACGAGCAGTTCTTC.

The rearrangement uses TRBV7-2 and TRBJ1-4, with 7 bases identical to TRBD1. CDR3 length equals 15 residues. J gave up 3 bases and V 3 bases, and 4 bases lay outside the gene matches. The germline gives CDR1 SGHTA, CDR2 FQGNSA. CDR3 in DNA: TGTGCCAGCAGCTTTTACAGGGGCTCTAATGAAAAACTGTTTTTT. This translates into CASSFYRGSNEKLFF.

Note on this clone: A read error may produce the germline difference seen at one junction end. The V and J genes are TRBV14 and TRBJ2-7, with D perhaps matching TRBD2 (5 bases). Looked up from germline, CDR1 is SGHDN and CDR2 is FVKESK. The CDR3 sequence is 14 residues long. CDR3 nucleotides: TGTGCCAGCAGCCAAGATTTGGGTGCTGGGCTAGCCGTATTC. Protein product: CASSQDLGAGLAVF.

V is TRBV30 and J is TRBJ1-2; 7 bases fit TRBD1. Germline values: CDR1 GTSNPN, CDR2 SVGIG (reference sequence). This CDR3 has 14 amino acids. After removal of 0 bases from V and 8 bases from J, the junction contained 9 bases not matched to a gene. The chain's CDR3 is CAWSVKGAGLGYTF. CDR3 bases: TGTGCCTGGAGTGTTAAGGGGGCAGGTTTGGGCTACACCTTC.

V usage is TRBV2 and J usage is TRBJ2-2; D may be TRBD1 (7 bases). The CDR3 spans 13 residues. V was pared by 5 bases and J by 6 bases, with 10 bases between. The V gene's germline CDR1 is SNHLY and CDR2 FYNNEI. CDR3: CASSPGGSGELFF. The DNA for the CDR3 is TGTGCCAGCAGTCCAGGGGGGTCCGGGGAGCTGTTTTTT.

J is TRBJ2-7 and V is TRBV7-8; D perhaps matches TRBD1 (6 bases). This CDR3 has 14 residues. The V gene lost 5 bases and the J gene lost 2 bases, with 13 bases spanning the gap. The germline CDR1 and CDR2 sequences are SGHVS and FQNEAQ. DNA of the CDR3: TGTGCCAGCAGCGAGACGGCAGGGGCCTACGAGCAGTACTTC. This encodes CASSETAGAYEQYF.